The clone carrying this TCR beta chain occurred many times. Its antigen is not known. The germline gene is not matched at one end of the junction; a read error may be the cause. In terms of origin and age, donors were healthy Caucasian individuals from Russia aged roughly 6 to 95. The CDR3 is 16 residues long. The V gene's germline CDR1 is SGHRS and CDR2 YFSETQ. This entry comes from a study of blood T cells in healthy people across ages. About the research overall: In model experiments, template switching was able to capture about one barcoded beta molecule for every two T cells that were present. Study findings and constraints: Higher diversity, along with more naive CD4+ cells, distinguished long-lived donors from aged donors. Per million T cells, TCR beta diversity dropped roughly linearly as age increased.

PCR was performed a second time for about 6 to 12 cycles using a sample-barcoded 5' primer and a J-beta primer mix. TCRdb recomputed calls from the 5' RACE reads with MiXCR, one row per CDR3 protein. The sample contains roughly 700,000 distinct CDR3 sequences, about a third of which appear only once. The TCR originated in a woman at least 80 years old in good health. Sample: blood. The chain recombines TRBV5-1 with TRBJ1-1, with D maybe TRBD1 (5 bases). This CDR3 is CASSLVPSGVNTEAFF. DNA for the CDR3: TGCGCCAGCAGCTTGGTCCCGTCGGGGGTGAATACTGAAGCTTTCTTT.